This is a list of T cell receptor beta chains from one sample in a study of T-cell memory formation after mild COVID-19. TCRdb re-analysed the 5' RACE reads in MiXCR, keeping a single row per CDR3 protein. The top ten clones hold roughly 21% of a sample with some 450,000 distinct CDR3 sequences, more than 15% of them seen once. The specimen was PBMCs or a T cell subset sorted from them (not recorded which). The receptors come from a man younger than 30 who had mild COVID-19 (a few samples of this study predate the infection). Cell type and time point are not known. Each CDR3 is given with its conserved first and last residue. The D gene is left open where the match is weak. The size entry is marked missing in some rows and otherwise reads once, few, many or a size class.

TRBJ2-7 TRBV5-1 few 14 - TGCGCCAGCAGCTTGGTTGCGGAAAACTACGAGCAGTACTTC CASSLVAENYEQYF
TRBJ1-1 TRBV12-3/TRBV12-4 - 14 TRBD1 TGTGCCAGCAGTACAGAGGGGGCAAGGACTGAAGCTTTCTTT CASSTEGARTEAFF
TRBJ2-7 TRBV5-1 - 15 TRBD1 TGCGCCAGCAGCTTACAGGGGAATATTGCCTACGAGCAGTACTTC CASSLQGNIAYEQYF
TRBJ1-1 TRBV13 - 14 TRBD1 TGTGCCAGCAGCCCATGGACAGGCTTAAATGAAGCTTTCTTT CASSPWTGLNEAFF
TRBJ1-2 TRBV4-1 few 15 - TGCGCCAGCAGCCAAGTCGGTGGTAGACTCTATGGCTACACCTTC CASSQVGGRLYGYTF
TRBJ1-2 TRBV14 - 14 - TGTGCCAGCAGCCAAGATAGGTTAACCCGTGGCTACACCTTC CASSQDRLTRGYTF
TRBJ2-7 TRBV12-3/TRBV12-4 few 15 TRBD2 TGTGCCAGCAGCCTTTACCTAGCGGGGGGCTACGAGCAGTACTTC CASSLYLAGGYEQYF
TRBJ2-3 TRBV7-9 - 15 - TGTGCCAGCAGCCGGCGGTCAGGGCTCACAGATACGCAGTATTTT CASSRRSGLTDTQYF
TRBJ2-2 TRBV5-1 - 14 - TGCGCCAGCAATCAGGGCCAGAACACCGGGGAGCTGTTTTTT CASNQGQNTGELFF
TRBJ2-7 TRBV28 - 15 TRBD1 TGTGCCAGCAGTTTAGGCACGGCGACAGGGTACGAGCAGTACTTC CASSLGTATGYEQYF
TRBJ1-3 TRBV7-9 - 15 TRBD1 TGTGCCAGCAGCTCCCAGACAGGGGCAGGAAACACCATATATTTT CASSSQTGAGNTIYF
TRBJ2-5 TRBV6-2/TRBV6-3 many 17 TRBD2 TGTGCCAGCAGTTACGACGGTAGCGGGGGTTGGGCAGAGACCCAGTACTTC CASSYDGSGGWAETQYF
TRBJ2-5 TRBV2 - 15 TRBD2 TGTGCCAGCAGTGGGACTAGCGGGTTGAAGGAGACCCAGTACTTC CASSGTSGLKETQYF
TRBJ1-2 TRBV7-9 few 16 - TGTGCCAGCAGCAAAAACCAAGGGCTTCCAAACTATGGCTACACCTTC CASSKNQGLPNYGYTF
TRBJ2-2 TRBV5-1 - 15 TRBD1 TGCGCCAGCAGCGACCCCGGGACAGGGGTTTGGGAGCTGTTTTTT CASSDPGTGVWELFF
TRBJ2-7 TRBV18 few 16 TRBD1 TGTGCCAGCTCACCCCCTGGGGTAGGGGGCCCCTACGAGCAGTACTTC CASSPPGVGGPYEQYF
TRBJ1-5 TRBV7-6 - 15 - TGTGCCAGCAGCCTCAACGCGGGGGCAAATCAGCCCCAGCATTTT CASSLNAGANQPQHF
TRBJ1-1 TRBV9 - 15 TRBD1 TGTGCCAGCAGCGGGGGGGACAGAGCGAACACTGAAGCTTTCTTT CASSGGDRANTEAFF
TRBJ1-1 TRBV5-1 - 13 TRBD1 TGCGCCAGCAGCTTGCCAGGGGGCTCTGAAGCTTTCTTT CASSLPGGSEAFF